Following are 23 T cell receptor beta chains from one sample sequenced in a study of blood T cell repertoires in COVID-19. Data came from immunoSEQ multiplex PCR; TCRdb stores just in-frame clones and leaves some out. The sample yields about 62,000 clones, approximately 82% seen once. Sequences were obtained from peripheral blood. These receptors were obtained from a human donor in a cohort sampled during active COVID-19.

The rearrangement uses TRBV3-1 (or the pseudogene TRBV3-2) and TRBJ1-6; 7 bases are a match to TRBD1. The CDR3 covers 15 residues. V dropped 4 bases and J dropped 4; count of bases not matched to a gene: 4. Germline-derived CDR1 and CDR2 are LGHDT and YNNKEL (reference sequence). CDR3 in amino acids: CASSRQGRYNSPLHF. The CDR3 DNA is TGTGCCAGCAGCCGACAGGGACGATATAATTCACCCCTCCACTTT.

The chain uses TRBV27 and TRBJ1-6, with 7 bases aligning to TRBD1. Germline V gene data show CDR1 as MNHEY and CDR2 as SMNVEV (reference sequence). The length of the CDR3 is 17 residues. Germline trimming cut 0 bases from V and 10 bases from J; bases unmatched to any gene: 12. The CDR3 nucleotides are TGTGCCAGCAGTTTATCCTCCCCGGGAGGGGGCCACTCACCCCTCCACTTT. Residues: CASSLSSPGGGHSPLHF.

This chain joins TRBV7-8 and TRBJ2-2, with 10 bases that match TRBD2. The CDR3 is made up of 16 amino acids. Germline-derived CDR1 and CDR2 are SGHVS and FQNEAQ. V was pared by 3 bases and J by 6 bases, with 7 bases of the junction left unmatched. The CDR3 spells CASSLDLAGDPGELFF. The CDR3 DNA reads as TGTGCCAGCAGCTTGGATCTAGCGGGAGATCCCGGGGAGCTGTTTTTT.

This chain uses TRBV19 with TRBJ2-3; 9 bases line up with TRBD2. CDR1 is LNHDA and CDR2 is SQIVND in the germline V gene (reference sequence). V lost 8 bases to trimming and J lost 2 bases; unmatched junction nucleotides: 5. The CDR3 contains 14 residues. The CDR3 region is CASGGRASTDTQYF. CDR3 bases: TGTGCCAGTGGCGGGAGGGCCTCCACAGATACGCAGTATTTT.

J is TRBJ2-7 and V is TRBV11-2; no firm D call. V dropped 5 bases and J dropped 0 bases, with 11 bases sitting between them. The CDR3 spans 14 residues. The germline V gene encodes CDR1 SGHAT and CDR2 FQNNGV. The CDR3 DNA sequence: TGTGCCAGCAGCAAGGAGAGAGGCTCCTACGAGCAGTACTTC. This encodes CASSKERGSYEQYF.

The chain couples TRBV10-2 to TRBJ1-3, with TRBD1 matching over 7 bases. The trim removed 6 bases at V and 0 bases at J, leaving 5 bases unmatched. This CDR3 spans 15 amino acids. Per germline, CDR1 WSHSY and CDR2 SAAADI. The CDR3 coding sequence is TGCGCCAGCAGGCAAGGGACAGCCTCTGGAAACACCATATATTTT. It specifies CASRQGTASGNTIYF.

The DNA of the CDR3 is TGTGCCAGCAGGCTACAGGGGAGGAACACTGAAGCTTTCTTT. This encodes CASRLQGRNTEAFF. The chain joins TRBV7-8 to TRBJ1-1, with 7 bases aligning to TRBD1. J gave up 1 base and V 6 bases, and 5 bases lay outside the gene matches. The CDR3 covers 14 residues. The germline gives CDR1 SGHVS, CDR2 FQNEAQ.

This chain links TRBV6-5 with TRBJ1-3, with 9 nucleotides matching TRBD1. This CDR3 contains 15 residues. Germline values: CDR1 MNHEY, CDR2 SVGAGI. V lost 6 bases and J lost 4; bases outside the gene matches: 7. CDR3 in amino acids: CASSLTGTGGNTIYF. The CDR3 region has the DNA TGTGCCAGCAGCCTTACCGGGACAGGGGGAAACACCATATATTTT.

This chain uses TRBV6-2 or TRBV6-3 with TRBJ1-6, with TRBD1 identical over 10 bases. The V and J ends lost 5 bases and 7 bases, in that order; junction bases with no gene match: 5. Germline-derived CDR1 and CDR2 are MNHEY and SVGEGT. The CDR3 has 15 residues. CDR3 loop: CASSRGDRGNSPLHF. The CDR3 DNA reads as TGTGCCAGCAGTAGGGGGGACAGGGGAAATTCACCCCTCCACTTT.

The chain links TRBV23-1 to TRBJ1-2; TRBD1 aligns across 8 bases. TRBV23-1 is flagged as an ORF with uncertain function. The V gene end was trimmed by 2 bases and the J gene end by 8 bases; junction bases not matched to a gene: 7. This CDR3 has 14 amino acids. CDR3 coding DNA: TGCGCCAGCAGTCAAGTCTCCAGGGGGCTCGGCTACACCTTC. Amino acids: CASSQVSRGLGYTF.

This chain uses TRBV13 with TRBJ1-5; D may be TRBD1 (5 bases). The germline CDR1 and CDR2 sequences are PRHDT and FYEKMQ (reference sequence). V lost 6 bases and J lost 4, with 13 bases in between. The CDR3 extends over 14 amino acids. The CDR3 sequence: CASSWRDGNQPQHF. Written as DNA, the CDR3 is TGTGCCAGCAGTTGGAGGGACGGGAATCAGCCCCAGCATTTT.

This clone has a handful of counts. This chain connects TRBV5-1 to TRBJ1-1; D perhaps matches TRBD1 (5 bases). CDR1 SGHRS and CDR2 YFSETQ come from the germline V gene. Trimming took 1 base from V and 2 from J, leaving 6 bases between them. The CDR3 loop spans 13 amino acids. The CDR3, as DNA: TGCGCCAGCAGCTTGCAGGGAAACACTGAAGCTTTCTTT. Protein product: CASSLQGNTEAFF.

V is TRBV7-2 and J is TRBJ1-1, with D maybe TRBD1 (5 bases). The V gene's germline CDR1 is SGHTA and CDR2 FQGNSA. This CDR3 has 13 amino acids. The V gene lost 6 bases and the J gene lost 1 base, with 9 bases spanning the gap. CDR3: CASSAQGNTEAFF. Written as DNA, the CDR3 is TGTGCCAGCAGTGCCCAGGGGAACACTGAAGCTTTCTTT.

The chain employs TRBV29-1 and TRBJ1-1; D is unresolved. Germline loops: CDR1 SQVTM, CDR2 ANQGSEA. This CDR3 region has 13 residues. Trimming stripped 1 base from V and 1 base from J, with 7 bases between. CDR3 nucleotides: TGCAGCGTTGAAGTCCAGGAGAACACTGAAGCTTTCTTT. Translated: CSVEVQENTEAFF.

This rearrangement joins TRBV3-1 (or the pseudogene TRBV3-2) to TRBJ2-2; 14 nucleotides agree with TRBD2. The CDR3 length is 18 residues. V gave up 1 base and J gave up 4 bases; unmatched junction bases: 5. The germline gives CDR1 LGHDT, CDR2 YNNKEL (reference sequence). The CDR3 loop is CASSQGGTSGGPTGELFF. DNA of the CDR3: TGTGCCAGCAGCCAAGGGGGGACTAGCGGGGGACCCACCGGGGAGCTGTTTTTT.

This clone appeared once. J is TRBJ1-1 and V is TRBV6-2 or TRBV6-3; D ambiguous. The CDR3 length is 15 residues. Germline CDR1 is MNHEY and CDR2 is SVGEGT. V lost 5 bases to trimming and J lost 4 bases, with 17 bases between them. CDR3 nucleotides: TGTGCCAGCAGTCCGAGAGGAACACCCGGCACTGAAGCTTTCTTT. This codes for CASSPRGTPGTEAFF.

The V gene is TRBV3-1 (or the pseudogene TRBV3-2), the J gene TRBJ1-6; no clear D. The CDR3 contains 12 residues. V was trimmed by 2 bases and J by 8 bases, leaving 4 bases between them. The V gene's germline CDR1 is LGHDT and CDR2 YNNKEL (reference sequence). In DNA, the CDR3 is TGTGCCAGCAGCCAACGGGATTCACCCCTCCACTTT. It encodes CASSQRDSPLHF.

The rearrangement uses TRBV4-1 and TRBJ2-5; 14 bases fit TRBD2. V lost 3 bases, J lost 5 bases, and 5 bases stayed unmatched. CDR1 is MGHRA and CDR2 is YSYEKL in the germline V gene. The length of the CDR3 is 16 residues. CDR3 nucleotides: TGCGCCAGCAGCCAGGGACTAGCGGGGGTGGAGGAGACCCAGTACTTC. Protein product: CASSQGLAGVEETQYF.

This chain connects TRBV20-1 to TRBJ2-7, with D possibly TRBD1 on 5 matching bases. Germline lookup yields CDR1 DFQATT and CDR2 SNEGSKA (reference sequence). This CDR3 is 13 amino acids long. Trimming removed 3 bases from V and 4 bases from J, with 13 bases in between. The CDR3 coding sequence is TGCAGTGCTAGTAAGGGGTATTCATACGAGCAGTACTTC. Residues: CSASKGYSYEQYF.

The chain carries TRBV2 and TRBJ2-7, with 10 bases aligning to TRBD2. The CDR3 is made up of 17 amino acids. J lost 2 bases, V lost 6 bases, and 13 bases had no gene match. The germline gives CDR1 SNHLY, CDR2 FYNNEI. The CDR3 sequence: CASRNPPERGGTYEQYF. In DNA, the CDR3 is TGTGCCAGCAGGAACCCCCCCGAGCGGGGGGGAACCTACGAGCAGTACTTC.

This sequence joins TRBV7-9 and TRBJ1-3; D perhaps matches TRBD1 (5 bases). Germline CDR1 SEHNR, CDR2 FQNEAQ (reference sequence). The CDR3 runs 14 residues. Deletions cut 6 bases from V and 3 bases from J, with 12 bases between. CDR3 sequence (DNA): TGTGCCAGCAGTTCCTTTCAGGGTGGAAACACCATATATTTT. Its protein product is CASSSFQGGNTIYF.

The chain carries TRBV5-8 and TRBJ1-1; D remains ambiguous. From germline, CDR1 is SGHTS and CDR2 YDEGEE. Trimming shortened V by 4 bases and J by 4 bases, and 11 bases separated the two germline ends. The CDR3 is 13 residues long. The CDR3 coding sequence is TGTGCCAGCAGCCCTGGTCCAGGCACTGAAGCTTTCTTT. Translating gives CASSPGPGTEAFF.

This clone was seen only a few times. The chain recombines TRBV2 with TRBJ2-3; 7 bases line up with TRBD2. The CDR3 contains 17 residues. The V and J ends lost 0 bases and 6 bases, in that order; junction bases with no gene match: 12. CDR1 is SNHLY, CDR2 FYNNEI, per germline. The CDR3 bases are TGTGCCAGCAGTGAAGCTCGAGCGGGGCGTCCAAAGGATACGCAGTATTTT. Its protein product is CASSEARAGRPKDTQYF.